This T cell receptor beta chain is drawn from a study of Graves' ophthalmopathy and Graves' hyperthyroidism. This clonotype was seen once. Its antigen is as yet unknown. A much larger clonotype is one base distant, so this may be a read error. Regarding the study as a whole: The authors also found most expanded thyroid clonotypes above 0.001 frequency in blood.

Investigators amplified TCR beta CDR3 regions from RNA transcripts. The workflow started with a first-round RT-PCR run with HTBI primers and then moved on to a second-round multiplex PCR. MiXCR, run by TCRdb on the multiplex PCR reads, gives a single entry per CDR3 protein. There are about 500,000 distinct CDR3 sequences in the sample; about 35% occur only once, and about 4% lies in the top ten. V lost 6 bases and J 8 bases, leaving 16 bases between the germline ends. The V gene's germline CDR1 is MNHNS and CDR2 SASEGT. The CDR3 totals 14 residues. The source material was peripheral blood or thyroid tissue (not recorded which). V is TRBV6-1 and J is TRBJ1-4; D gene uncertain. This sequence was found in an adult man with Graves' hyperthyroidism. CDR3 sequence: CASRPRRGREKLFF. The CDR3 DNA reads TGTGCCAGCAGACCACGACGGGGTAGGGAAAAACTGTTTTTT.